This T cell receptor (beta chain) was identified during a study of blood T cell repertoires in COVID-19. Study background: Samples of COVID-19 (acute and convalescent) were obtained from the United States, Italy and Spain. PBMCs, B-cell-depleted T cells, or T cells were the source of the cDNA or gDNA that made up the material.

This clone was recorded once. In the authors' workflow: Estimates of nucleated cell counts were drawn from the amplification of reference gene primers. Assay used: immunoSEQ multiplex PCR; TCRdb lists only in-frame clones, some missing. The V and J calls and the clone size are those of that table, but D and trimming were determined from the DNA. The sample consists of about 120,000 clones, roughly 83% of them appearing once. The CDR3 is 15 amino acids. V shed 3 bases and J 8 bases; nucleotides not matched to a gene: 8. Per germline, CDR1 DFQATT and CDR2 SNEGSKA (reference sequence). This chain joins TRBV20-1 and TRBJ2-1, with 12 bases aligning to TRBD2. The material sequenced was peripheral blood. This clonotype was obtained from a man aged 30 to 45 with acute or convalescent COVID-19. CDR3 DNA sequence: TGCAGTGCTAGTCTTCTAGCGGGAGGGATCGATGAGCAGTTCTTC. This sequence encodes CSASLLAGGIDEQFF.